A single sample gave rise to the 13 T cell receptor beta chains below, sequenced in a study of T-cell reconstitution after alpha-beta-depleted transplantation in children (dated by TCRdb to the mid-2010s). In light of the paper, this sample's treatment or condition label describes: allogeneic hematopoietic cell transplantation with graft depleted of TCRalphabeta T cells and CD19 B cells. The library was generated by PCR. TCRdb records Illumina HiSeq 2500 as the sequencer. To normalize quantification of the TCRbeta repertoire, the TCR libraries were built with molecular barcoding that relied on unique molecular identifiers. TCRdb ran its own pipeline on the public reads, namely fastp trimming at Q25 and MiXCR clone calling, and kept in-frame beta chains. Identical CDR3 protein sequences are pooled into one entry, listed with their most common genes and DNA. In this sample the table shows hundreds of thousands of distinct CDR3 sequences, about an eighth of which occur a single time. The ten largest account for roughly 2.3% of the sample.

Sequencing was performed on PBMCs, mostly from graft donor cells, taken 360 days after TCRalphabeta/CD19-depleted stem cell transplant. These receptors were obtained from a male patient between 5 and 17 years old who had a stem cell transplant for acute myeloid leukemia, so the T cells may come from the graft donor.

This clonotype came up many times. The genes are TRBV11-2 and TRBJ2-2, with TRBD2 matching over 7 bases. The CDR3 contains 16 residues. In germline, CDR1 is SGHAT, CDR2 FQNNGV. Trimming cost V 5 bases and J 0 bases; bases outside gene matches: 6. CDR3 region: CASSRMGGANTGELFF. In DNA form, the CDR3 reads TGTGCCAGCAGCCGAATGGGGGGGGCGAACACCGGGGAGCTGTTTTTT.

This chain joins TRBV28 and TRBJ1-5; a weak D match, TRBD1 (5 bases). The CDR3 has 15 residues. Germline values: CDR1 MDHEN, CDR2 SYDVKM. The V end was cut by 6 bases, the J end by 0 bases, with 12 bases between. The CDR3 region has the DNA TGTGCCAGCAGCCGTCGACAGACTAGCAATCAGCCCCAGCATTTT. The encoded protein is CASSRRQTSNQPQHF.

The V gene is TRBV29-1, the J gene TRBJ2-5; possibly TRBD2 for D (6 bases). V was pared by 7 bases and J by 5 bases, with 11 bases between. The germline V gene has CDR1 SQVTM and CDR2 ANQGSEA. The CDR3 totals 11 residues. CDR3 amino acids: CSGLGGETQYF. CDR3 in DNA: TGCAGCGGCTTAGGAGGGGAGACCCAGTACTTC.

This clonotype was observed at least ten times. V usage is TRBV7-9 and J usage is TRBJ1-1; D is perhaps TRBD1 (6 bases). V was cut by 2 bases and J by 2 bases, with 18 bases left in between. The CDR3 has 17 amino acids. Per germline, CDR1 SEHNR and CDR2 FQNEAQ (reference sequence). In DNA form, the CDR3 reads TGTGCCAGCAGCTTACCTTTTCTAAGGACAGCTAACACTGAAGCTTTCTTT. It translates to CASSLPFLRTANTEAFF. The full variable domain, rest sourced from reference TRBV7-9 and TRBJ1-1, is DTGVSQNPRHKITKRGQNVTFRCDPISEHNRLYWYRQTLGQGPEFLTYFQNEAQLEKSRLLSDRFSAERPKGSFSTLEIQRTEQGDSAMYLCASSLPFLRTANTEAFFGQGTRLTVV.

The V and J genes are TRBV29-1 and TRBJ2-7; 7 bases fit TRBD1. Germline CDR1 and CDR2: SQVTM and ANQGSEA. The CDR3 consists of 11 residues. The V segment lost 6 bases and the J segment 11 bases; nucleotides outside the gene matches: 10. The CDR3 DNA reads as TGCAGCGTAGATCGGACAGGCAAAAAGTACTTC. It translates to CSVDRTGKKYF.

The CDR3 DNA is TGTGCCAGCTCACCTTTAGCGGGAGACGAGCAGTACTTC. The encoded protein is CASSPLAGDEQYF. The rearrangement uses TRBV18 and TRBJ2-7; the match to TRBD2 covers 9 bases. Unmatched junction bases numbered 2, after V lost 3 bases and J lost 5 bases. Germline CDR1 reads KGHSH; CDR2 reads LQKENI. The CDR3 is 13 amino acids. The variable domain in full, with the rest retrieved from reference TRBV18 and TRBJ2-7, is NAGVMQNPRHLVRRRGQEARLRCSPMKGHSHVYWYRQLPEEGLKFMVYLQKENIIDESGMPKERFSAEFPKEGPSILRIQQVVRGDSAAYFCASSPLAGDEQYFGPGTRLTVT.

The chain has TRBV7-9 and TRBJ2-1; D not resolved. This CDR3 has 15 residues. From germline, CDR1 is SEHNR and CDR2 FQNEAQ (reference sequence). V lost 3 bases to trimming and J lost 2 bases, with 11 bases between them. The CDR3: CASSLSAGPYNEQFF. The CDR3 region has the DNA TGTGCCAGCAGCTTGTCTGCTGGTCCCTACAATGAGCAGTTCTTC.

The V call is TRBV3-1, the J call TRBJ1-1; D is possibly TRBD1 (6 bases). V lost 5 bases and J 4 bases, leaving 20 bases between the germline ends. The CDR3 has 16 residues. Germline CDR1 LGHDT, CDR2 YNNKEL (reference sequence). The CDR3 spells CASSGRGGAFSTEAFF. DNA for the CDR3: TGTGCCAGCAGCGGGCGTGGGGGGGCTTTTAGCACTGAAGCTTTCTTT.

Worth noting for this clonotype: A single base separates this from a much larger clone, so it may be a read error. This chain uses TRBV29-1 with TRBJ2-1; no reliable D call. Germline V CDR1 and CDR2: SQVTM, ANQGSEA. This CDR3 comprises 14 residues. CDR3 nucleotides: TGCAGCGGGTCCGTAACGGACCACTACAATGAGCTGTTCTTC. It is translated as CSGSVTDHYNELFF.

This clonotype appeared a few times. The CDR3 coding sequence is TGCAGTGCTAGAGTCTCGGCGGGGGGCAATCAGCCCCAGCATTTT. Translation gives CSARVSAGGNQPQHF. V usage is TRBV20-1 and J usage is TRBJ1-5, with a possible D match to TRBD1 (5 bases). CDR1 and CDR2 (germline): DFQATT, SNEGSKA (reference sequence). This CDR3 has 15 residues. The V end lost 1 base, the J end lost 2 bases, and 12 bases lay between the germline ends.

Only a few counts were recorded for this clonotype. The chain joins TRBV28 to TRBJ2-5; D unresolved. Trimming cost V 8 bases and J 1 base, with 5 bases left between them. CDR3 length: 11 residues. Germline lookup yields CDR1 MDHEN and CDR2 SYDVKM. The CDR3 is CASDGQETQYF. CDR3 nucleotides: TGTGCCAGCGACGGCCAAGAGACCCAGTACTTC.

J is TRBJ2-7 and V is TRBV4-3; no reliable D call. This CDR3 is 15 amino acids long. The germline V gene encodes CDR1 LGHNA and CDR2 YSLEER. Trimming stripped 1 base from V and 2 bases from J, with 12 bases between. Here the CDR3 DNA reads TGCGCCAGCAGCCAAGCCCCGACGCCTCCCTACGAGCAGTACTTC. Translated: CASSQAPTPPYEQYF.

V gene TRBV14 combines with J gene TRBJ1-1; the D gene is possibly TRBD1 (5 bases). The CDR3 runs 14 residues. Trimming left V 4 bases short and J 6 bases short, with 15 bases between. Per germline, CDR1 SGHDN and CDR2 FVKESK. This chain's CDR3 is CASSPETGFAEAFF. CDR3 in DNA: TGTGCCAGCAGCCCGGAAACAGGTTTCGCTGAAGCTTTCTTT.